The clone carrying this T cell receptor beta chain has more than one count but fewer than ten. Its antigen is not identified. PCR amplification relied on 60 Vbeta primers (plus 13 Jbeta primers). The assay was immunoSEQ multiplex PCR, and TCRdb's table has in-frame clones only and misses some. The table shows about 140,000 clones, with around 80% occurring only once. This CDR3 is 16 amino acids long. V dropped 3 bases and J dropped 0 bases, with 12 bases sitting between them. Germline CDR1 and CDR2: LGHNA and YSLEER. The data were taken from a study of cytomegalovirus exposure and HLA in healthy donors. Study-level findings and limits: Roughly uniform sequencing depth across donors was assumed, possibly incorrectly. Upon later analysis, HLA-associated TCR beta chains proved more clonally expanded than other, equally common chains. The dataset shows that most TCR sequences were rare, while some public TCRs occurred in many donors.

Input material: PBMCs. The chain is built from TRBV4-3 and TRBJ1-3, with a tentative D call TRBD1 (6 bases). The sequence came from a male donor in good health and CMV-seronegative. Written as DNA, the CDR3 is TGCGCCAGCAGCCAGGACACGACAGGCTCTGGAAACACCATATATTTT. Its protein is CASSQDTTGSGNTIYF.